The next 17 T cell receptor beta chains were all read from a single sample in a study of shared clonotypes between healthy human individuals. The naive CD8 population came from CD45RO-negative cells selected for CCR7, without terminally differentiated effector memory CD45RA+ cells. Sequenced by immunoSEQ multiplex PCR; TCRdb stores in-frame clones only, minus some. The sample consists of 800,000 to 950,000 clones, 90% to 98% of them appearing once. Material: naive CD8+ T cells sorted from blood. These receptors originate from a man under 40 in good health.

V is TRBV4-1 and J is TRBJ2-1; D not certain. This CDR3 contains 16 residues. Germline loops: CDR1 MGHRA, CDR2 YSYEKL. Trimming shortened V by 0 bases and J by 1 base, and 10 bases separated the two germline ends. The DNA of the CDR3 is TGCGCCAGCAGCCAAGATATTGTCTTTTCCTACAATGAGCAGTTCTTC. It translates to CASSQDIVFSYNEQFF.

The genes are TRBV7-9 and TRBJ2-7; 11 nucleotides align to TRBD2. V lost 5 bases and J lost 7; bases outside the gene matches: 13. This CDR3 is built from 16 residues. CDR1 and CDR2 (germline): SEHNR, FQNEAQ (reference sequence). In nucleotides, the CDR3 is TGTGCCAGCAGCAATCCCGGGACTAGCGGTGCCGGGGAGCAGTACTTC. This translates into CASSNPGTSGAGEQYF.

This chain joins TRBV29-1 and TRBJ2-1; D possibly corresponds to TRBD1 (5 bases). The CDR3 consists of 13 residues. CDR1 and CDR2 from the germline V gene are SQVTM and ANQGSEA. Trimming pared 3 bases from V and 4 bases from J, leaving 10 bases between. CDR3 nucleotide sequence: TGCAGCGTTGATAGGGCAGGGTACAATGAGCAGTTCTTC. Translation: CSVDRAGYNEQFF.

The V call is TRBV4-1, the J call TRBJ2-7, with D maybe TRBD2 (6 bases). Trimming stripped 4 bases from V and 0 bases from J, with 13 bases between. Germline V gene sequence: CDR1 MGHRA, CDR2 YSYEKL. CDR3 length: 15 residues. The CDR3 protein is CASSPWGGISYEQYF. CDR3 in DNA: TGCGCCAGCAGCCCTTGGGGAGGAATCTCCTACGAGCAGTACTTC.

J is TRBJ2-2 and V is TRBV6-1; D is ambiguous. The V end was cut by 6 bases, the J end by 3 bases, with 14 bases between. This CDR3 has 15 amino acids. The germline gives CDR1 MNHNS, CDR2 SASEGT. CDR3 DNA sequence: TGTGCCAGCAGCCTAAACGTTCCCGACACCGGGGAGCTGTTTTTT. It yields the protein CASSLNVPDTGELFF.

The chain links TRBV7-9 to TRBJ2-7; D gene ambiguous. CDR1 is SEHNR and CDR2 is FQNEAQ in the germline V gene (reference sequence). Deletions cut 3 bases from V and 4 bases from J, with 10 bases between. The CDR3 is 13 amino acids. For the CDR3, the DNA is TGTGCCAGCAGCTTTGGTCCGATGTACGAGCAGTACTTC. Translating gives CASSFGPMYEQYF. Full variable domain (rest looked up from reference TRBV7-9 and TRBJ2-7): DTGVSQNPRHKITKRGQNVTFRCDPISEHNRLYWYRQTLGQGPEFLTYFQNEAQLEKSRLLSDRFSAERPKGSFSTLEIQRTEQGDSAMYLCASSFGPMYEQYFGPGTRLTVT.

The chain combines TRBV19 with TRBJ2-3; 14 nucleotides line up with TRBD2. The J segment lost 8 bases and the V segment lost 4 bases, leaving 14 bases of the junction unmatched. The CDR3 totals 18 residues. The germline V gene has CDR1 LNHDA and CDR2 SQIVND (reference sequence). Written as DNA, the CDR3 is TGTGCCAGTAGTACCGGACTAGCGGGAGGCCGTCCCTTCGGTACGCAGTATTTT. This encodes CASSTGLAGGRPFGTQYF. The entire variable domain, with the rest obtained from reference TRBV19 and TRBJ2-3, is as follows: DGGITQSPKYLFRKEGQNVTLSCEQNLNHDAMYWYRQDPGQGLRLIYYSQIVNDFQKGDIAEGYSVSREKKESFPLTVTSAQKNPTAFYLCASSTGLAGGRPFGTQYFGPGTRLTVL.

Note on this clone: The sample has other DNA sequences that encode this CDR3 too. The chain employs TRBV7-9 and TRBJ2-1; D may match TRBD1 or TRBD2 (5 bases each). The germline gives CDR1 SEHNR, CDR2 FQNEAQ (reference sequence). Between the trimmed V and J ends, which lost 1 base and 4 bases, there was a span of 14 bases. There are 16 residues in the CDR3. CDR3 sequence (DNA): TGTGCCAGCAGCTTAGTCGGGACCGGGGCTTACAATGAGCAGTTCTTC. Protein sequence: CASSLVGTGAYNEQFF. Combining the CDR3 with reference TRBV7-9 and TRBJ2-1 gives the whole variable domain DTGVSQNPRHKITKRGQNVTFRCDPISEHNRLYWYRQTLGQGPEFLTYFQNEAQLEKSRLLSDRFSAERPKGSFSTLEIQRTEQGDSAMYLCASSLVGTGAYNEQFFGPGTRLTVL.

The gene calls are TRBV4-1 and TRBJ1-4; the D is unclear. The CDR3 contains 13 residues. V dropped 5 bases and J dropped 8 bases, with 12 bases sitting between them. The germline V gene has CDR1 MGHRA and CDR2 YSYEKL. Here the CDR3 reads CASSVMSEEKLFF. The CDR3, as DNA: TGCGCCAGCAGCGTGATGTCAGAGGAAAAACTGTTTTTT.

The V and J genes are TRBV27 and TRBJ2-3; TRBD2 agrees at 9 bases. Germline loops: CDR1 MNHEY, CDR2 SMNVEV (reference sequence). V shed 7 bases and J 5 bases; nucleotides not matched to a gene: 10. This CDR3 has 15 amino acids. As DNA, the CDR3 is TGTGCCAGCAAACCGGGACTAGCCCAGTTAGATACGCAGTATTTT. As protein: CASKPGLAQLDTQYF.

The rearrangement links TRBV7-2 to TRBJ2-1; D gene uncertain. V lost 4 bases and J 10 bases, leaving 11 bases between the germline ends. The CDR3 runs 12 residues. From germline, CDR1 is SGHTA and CDR2 FQGNSA. DNA of the CDR3: TGTGCCAGCAGCTACAGAACTGGCGAGCAGTTCTTC. Translating gives CASSYRTGEQFF.

The chain has TRBV2 and TRBJ2-1; maybe TRBD1 (6 bases). The CDR3 runs 15 residues. Trimming left V 6 bases short and J 4 bases short, with 16 bases between. Per germline, CDR1 SNHLY and CDR2 FYNNEI. CDR3 residues: CASSPNLDRYNEQFF. CDR3 bases: TGTGCCAGCAGCCCAAACCTGGACAGATACAATGAGCAGTTCTTC.

The gene calls are TRBV29-1 and TRBJ2-1; 14 bases match TRBD2. V gave up 4 bases and J gave up 5 bases; unmatched junction bases: 4. Looked up from germline, CDR1 is SQVTM and CDR2 is ANQGSEA. The CDR3 length is 15 residues. CDR3 nucleotides: TGCAGCGTTGCCGGGACTAGCGGGAGAGACAATGAGCAGTTCTTC. Amino acid sequence: CSVAGTSGRDNEQFF.

The chain employs TRBV7-9 and TRBJ2-7, with TRBD1 identical over 9 bases. Looked up from germline, CDR1 is SEHNR and CDR2 is FQNEAQ (reference sequence). V was clipped by 5 bases and J by 5 bases; unmatched bases: 7. The CDR3 covers 14 residues. The DNA of the CDR3 is TGTGCCAGCAGCCTAGGACAGGGGATGAACGAGCAGTACTTC. Its translation is CASSLGQGMNEQYF. The full variable domain, with the rest looked up from reference TRBV7-9 and TRBJ2-7, is DTGVSQNPRHKITKRGQNVTFRCDPISEHNRLYWYRQTLGQGPEFLTYFQNEAQLEKSRLLSDRFSAERPKGSFSTLEIQRTEQGDSAMYLCASSLGQGMNEQYFGPGTRLTVT.

The chain couples TRBV13 to TRBJ2-5; TRBD1 matches at 8 bases. In germline, CDR1 is PRHDT, CDR2 FYEKMQ (reference sequence). The CDR3 length is 17 residues. J gave up 1 base and V 4 bases, and 11 bases lay outside the gene matches. The CDR3 coding sequence is TGTGCCAGCAGCTCCCTCGGGACAGGACGTTTCCAAGAGACCCAGTACTTC. The encoded protein is CASSSLGTGRFQETQYF.

The gene calls are TRBV29-1 and TRBJ2-3; 7 bases fit TRBD2. From germline, CDR1 is SQVTM and CDR2 ANQGSEA. V lost 3 bases to trimming and J lost 6 bases; unmatched junction nucleotides: 12. CDR3 size: 15 residues. In DNA form, the CDR3 reads TGCAGCGTTGATTTAACTAGCGACCCACCGGATACGCAGTATTTT. Protein sequence: CSVDLTSDPPDTQYF.

For this clone: The same CDR3 arises from other DNA sequences in this sample as well. V is TRBV7-8 and J is TRBJ2-7; no firm D call. The CDR3 contains 13 residues. The germline gives CDR1 SGHVS, CDR2 FQNEAQ. Trimming stripped 1 base from V and 1 base from J, with 5 bases between. CDR3 protein: CASSLESSYEQYF. CDR3 nucleotides: TGTGCCAGCAGCTTAGAGTCGTCCTACGAGCAGTACTTC.